Below, one T cell receptor (beta chain) is given with its context. TCRdb keeps only in-frame clones here, not all; method: immunoSEQ multiplex PCR. The sample contains 200,000 to 250,000 clones, less than 90% of which appear only once. This record belongs to a study of blood T cell repertoires in COVID-19. The CDR3 is 16 amino acids. The V and J ends lost 4 bases and 4 bases, in that order; junction bases with no gene match: 9. CDR1 and CDR2 from the germline V gene are SGHNT and YYREEE (reference sequence). The rearrangement uses TRBV5-4 and TRBJ1-5, with 9 bases that match TRBD1. The source material was peripheral blood. The receptor's source is an older woman with active or convalescent COVID-19. CDR3 nucleotide sequence: TGTGCCAGCAGCCAGCAGGGACAGGGAAAAAATCAGCCCCAGCATTTT. Protein sequence: CASSQQGQGKNQPQHF.